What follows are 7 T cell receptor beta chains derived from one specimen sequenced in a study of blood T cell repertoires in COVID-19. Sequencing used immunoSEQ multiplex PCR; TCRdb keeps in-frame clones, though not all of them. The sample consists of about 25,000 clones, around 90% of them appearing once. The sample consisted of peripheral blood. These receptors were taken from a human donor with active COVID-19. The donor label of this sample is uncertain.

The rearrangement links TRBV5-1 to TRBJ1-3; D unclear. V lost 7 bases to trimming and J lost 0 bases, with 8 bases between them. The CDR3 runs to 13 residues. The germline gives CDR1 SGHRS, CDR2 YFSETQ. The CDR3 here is CASRHDSGNTIYF. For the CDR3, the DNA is TGCGCCAGCCGACACGACTCTGGAAACACCATATATTTT.

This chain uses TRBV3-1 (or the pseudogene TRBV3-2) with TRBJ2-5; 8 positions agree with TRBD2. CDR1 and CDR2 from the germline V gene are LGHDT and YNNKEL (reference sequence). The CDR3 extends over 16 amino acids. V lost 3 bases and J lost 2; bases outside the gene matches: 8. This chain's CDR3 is CASSQGATSGQETQYF. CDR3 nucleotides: TGTGCCAGCAGCCAGGGCGCTACTAGCGGTCAAGAGACCCAGTACTTC.

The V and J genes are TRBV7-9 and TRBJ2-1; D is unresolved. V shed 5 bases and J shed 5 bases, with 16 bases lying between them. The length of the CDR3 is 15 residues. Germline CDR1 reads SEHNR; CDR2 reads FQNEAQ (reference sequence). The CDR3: CASSPARFGHNEQFF. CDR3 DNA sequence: TGTGCCAGCAGCCCCGCTCGGTTTGGTCACAATGAGCAGTTCTTC.

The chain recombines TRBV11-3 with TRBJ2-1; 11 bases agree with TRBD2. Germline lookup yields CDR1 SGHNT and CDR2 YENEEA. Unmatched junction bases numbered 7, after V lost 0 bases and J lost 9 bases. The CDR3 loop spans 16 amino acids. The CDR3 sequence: CASSLDSLAGGTEQFF. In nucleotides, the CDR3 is TGTGCCAGCAGCTTAGATTCCCTAGCGGGAGGAACTGAGCAGTTCTTC. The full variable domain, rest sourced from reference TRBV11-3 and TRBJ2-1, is EAGVVQSPRYKIIEKKQPVAFWCNPISGHNTLYWYLQNLGQGPELLIRYENEEAVDDSQLPKDRFSAERLKGVDSTLKIQPAELGDSAVYLCASSLDSLAGGTEQFFGPGTRLTVL.

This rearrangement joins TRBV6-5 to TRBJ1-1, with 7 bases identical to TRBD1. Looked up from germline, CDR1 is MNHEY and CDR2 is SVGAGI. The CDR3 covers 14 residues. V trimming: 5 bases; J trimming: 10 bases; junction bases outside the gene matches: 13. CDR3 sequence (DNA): TGTGCCAGCAGTCACTACCGACAGGGACAAGGAGCTTTCTTT. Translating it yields CASSHYRQGQGAFF.

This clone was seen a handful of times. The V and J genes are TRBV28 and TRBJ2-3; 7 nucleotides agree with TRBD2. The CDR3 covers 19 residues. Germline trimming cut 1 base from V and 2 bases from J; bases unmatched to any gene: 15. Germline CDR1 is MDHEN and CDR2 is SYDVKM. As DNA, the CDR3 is TGTGCCAGCAGTTTATCGGCGGGACTACAAAATTATTACACAGATACGCAGTATTTT. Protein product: CASSLSAGLQNYYTDTQYF.

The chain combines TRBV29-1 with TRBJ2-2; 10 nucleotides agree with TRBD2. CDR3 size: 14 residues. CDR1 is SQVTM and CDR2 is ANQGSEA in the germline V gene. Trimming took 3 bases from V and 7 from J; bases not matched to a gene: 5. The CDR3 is CSVELAGDHGELFF. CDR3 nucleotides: TGCAGCGTTGAGCTAGCGGGAGATCACGGGGAGCTGTTTTTT.